The next 20 T cell receptor beta chains were all read from a single sample in a study of blood T cell repertoires in COVID-19. Sequencing used immunoSEQ multiplex PCR; TCRdb keeps in-frame clones, though not all of them. The sample includes about 300,000 clones, around 88% of them seen just once. Sequenced input: peripheral blood. These receptors all come from a woman aged 25 to 39 who had recovered from COVID-19.

The chain carries TRBV7-9 and TRBJ2-5; weak D call: TRBD2 (6 bases). Germline V gene data show CDR1 as SEHNR and CDR2 as FQNEAQ (reference sequence). V was clipped by 3 bases and J by 3 bases, with 11 bases between them. CDR3 length: 14 amino acids. In DNA form, the CDR3 reads TGTGCCAGCAGCTTTCAGGGCGGGGAAGAGACCCAGTACTTC. Translated, it gives CASSFQGGEETQYF.

This clone was recorded once. This chain uses TRBV7-5 with TRBJ2-7; the table's D call TRBD2 went unverified against the DNA. TRBV7-5 counts as a pseudogene. The CDR3 totals 16 residues. The CDR3 loop is CARSFSVCHDSYEQYF. CDR3 nucleotides: TGTGCCAGAAGCTTTTCGGTCTGTCATGATTCCTACGAGCAGTACTTC.

This chain uses TRBV4-2 with TRBJ2-1, with 8 bases identical to TRBD2. V dropped 0 bases and J dropped 5; count of bases not matched to a gene: 6. CDR1 is LGHNA, CDR2 YNFKEQ, per germline. The CDR3 contains 16 residues. The CDR3 nucleotides are TGTGCCAGCAGCCAAGAGACTAAGCGGGGGAACAATGAGCAGTTCTTC. Encoded protein: CASSQETKRGNNEQFF.

This clone was detected once. In DNA, the CDR3 is TGTGCCAGCAGCTTCTTGTCGAGGATCACAGATACGCAGTATTTT. Translating it yields CASSFLSRITDTQYF. This sequence joins TRBV7-2 and TRBJ2-3; D uncertain. Looked up from germline, CDR1 is SGHTA and CDR2 is FQGNSA. V lost 3 bases and J lost 2, with 12 bases in between. The CDR3 extends over 15 amino acids.

This clone has more than one count but fewer than ten. The chain uses TRBV5-6 and TRBJ2-3; D perhaps matches TRBD1 (5 bases). Germline V gene sequence: CDR1 SGHDT, CDR2 YYEEEE. This CDR3 is built from 14 residues. Trimming cost V 2 bases and J 0 bases, with 7 bases left between them. The CDR3 reads CASSFGASTDTQYF. In DNA form, the CDR3 reads TGTGCCAGCAGCTTTGGGGCCAGCACAGATACGCAGTATTTT.

The rearrangement links TRBV25-1 to TRBJ1-2; D remains ambiguous. Between the trimmed V and J ends, which lost 6 bases and 7 bases, there was a span of 12 bases. CDR3 size: 12 residues. Germline lookup yields CDR1 MGHDK and CDR2 SYGVNS. In nucleotides, the CDR3 is TGTGCCAGCAGCTATGGTCCCACTGGCTACACCTTC. As protein: CASSYGPTGYTF.

The CDR3 DNA sequence: TGTGCCAGCAGTTCACCATTACAGGGGATAGGTCAGCCCCAGCATTTT. Translated, it gives CASSSPLQGIGQPQHF. The V call is TRBV6-2 or TRBV6-3, the J call TRBJ1-5; 7 bases map to TRBD1. Trimming at V came to 4 bases and at J to 6 bases, leaving 12 bases not matched to a gene. Germline lookup yields CDR1 MNHEY and CDR2 SVGEGT. This CDR3 is 16 amino acids long.

The chain employs TRBV28 and TRBJ1-1; no definite D call. The CDR3 runs 13 residues. Germline lookup yields CDR1 MDHEN and CDR2 SYDVKM. V was pared by 2 bases and J by 1 base, with 5 bases between. The CDR3 protein is CASSLAGNTEAFF. The CDR3 region has the DNA TGTGCCAGCAGTTTAGCCGGGAACACTGAAGCTTTCTTT. Full variable domain (missing parts from reference TRBV28 and TRBJ1-1): DVKVTQSSRYLVKRTGEKVFLECVQDMDHENMFWYRQDPGLGLRLIYFSYDVKMKEKGDIPEGYSVSREKKERFSLILESASTNQTSMYLCASSLAGNTEAFFGQGTRLTVV.

This chain joins TRBV5-6 and TRBJ1-2; D is possibly TRBD1 (6 bases). Trimming shortened V by 4 bases and J by 8 bases, and 15 bases separated the two germline ends. The CDR3 has 13 residues. Germline CDR1 and CDR2: SGHDT and YYEEEE. This CDR3 reads CASSRGGPRGYTF. Here the CDR3 DNA reads TGTGCCAGCAGCCGGGGGGGGCCCCGGGGCTACACCTTC.

The V and J genes are TRBV18 and TRBJ1-2; 11 bases fit TRBD1. Germline-derived CDR1 and CDR2 are KGHSH and LQKENI. With V trimmed by 2 bases and J by 7 bases, 6 bases remained unmatched. This CDR3 is built from 15 residues. The CDR3 DNA reads as TGTGCCAGCTCACCAGGGACAGGGGGGGACGTTGGCTACACCTTC. It yields the protein CASSPGTGGDVGYTF.

The chain couples TRBV2 to TRBJ1-6; tentative D call: TRBD1 (6 bases). The CDR3 has 16 residues. In germline, CDR1 is SNHLY, CDR2 FYNNEI. Trimming shortened V by 6 bases and J by 3 bases, and 15 bases separated the two germline ends. The CDR3 spells CASSARTVVYNSPLHF. The CDR3 DNA follows: TGTGCCAGCAGCGCGAGGACAGTTGTCTATAATTCACCCCTCCACTTT.

The chain is built from TRBV5-1 and TRBJ2-3, with TRBD2 as a possible D gene (7 bases). CDR1 is SGHRS, CDR2 YFSETQ, per germline. The CDR3 is 16 amino acids. The V and J ends lost 4 bases and 2 bases respectively, with 17 bases between them. The CDR3 region is CASSRGSGGYTDTQYF. CDR3 sequence (DNA): TGCGCCAGCAGCCGCGGGTCGGGGGGCTACACAGATACGCAGTATTTT.

The genes are TRBV30 and TRBJ2-7, with D tentatively TRBD2 (7 bases). The CDR3 runs 13 residues. Germline V CDR1 and CDR2: GTSNPN, SVGIG (reference sequence). V was cut by 3 bases and J by 7 bases, with 16 bases left in between. Here the CDR3 DNA reads TGTGCCTGGAGGGTCGGGGGGCGCGGAGAGCAGTACTTC. Its translation: CAWRVGGRGEQYF.

The rearrangement uses TRBV4-1 and TRBJ1-2; TRBD1 might be the D (5 bases). Germline CDR1 and CDR2: MGHRA and YSYEKL. V shed 3 bases and J shed 13 bases, with 27 bases lying between them. The CDR3 consists of 16 residues. The CDR3 sequence is CASSQDRRGQGRSSTF. DNA of the CDR3: TGCGCCAGCAGCCAGGACCGGCGTGGCCAGGGTCGGAGCTCCACCTTC.

J is TRBJ1-4 and V is TRBV11-2; 11 bases are shared with TRBD1. In germline, CDR1 is SGHAT, CDR2 FQNNGV. The CDR3 sequence is 16 residues long. The junction had 6 bases not matched to a gene; V was cut back by 1 base and J by 8 bases. The DNA of the CDR3 is TGTGCCAGCAGCTTAGTCAGGGGACAGGGGGAGGAAAAACTGTTTTTT. Translating gives CASSLVRGQGEEKLFF. Variable domain in full (rest from reference TRBV11-2 and TRBJ1-4): EAGVAQSPRYKIIEKRQSVAFWCNPISGHATLYWYQQILGQGPKLLIQFQNNGVVDDSQLPKDRFSAERLKGVDSTLKIQPAKLEDSAVYLCASSLVRGQGEEKLFFGSGTQLSVL.

This sequence joins TRBV5-6 and TRBJ1-1, with D maybe TRBD1 (6 bases). Germline V gives CDR1 SGHDT, CDR2 YYEEEE. The V end lost 5 bases, the J end lost 7 bases, and 15 bases lay between the germline ends. This CDR3 contains 13 residues. The CDR3 region has the DNA TGTGCCAGCAGTTCCAGGGGTTATAGTGAAGCTTTCTTT. Protein product: CASSSRGYSEAFF.

The J gene is TRBJ1-1, the V gene TRBV28; D unresolved. V lost 3 bases and J 0 bases, leaving 11 bases between the germline ends. The V gene's germline CDR1 is MDHEN and CDR2 SYDVKM. There are 15 residues in the CDR3. In nucleotides, the CDR3 is TGTGCCAGCAGTTTTGAAGAAAGAGTGAACACTGAAGCTTTCTTT. This codes for CASSFEERVNTEAFF.

The sample holds one count of this clone. The V gene is TRBV19, the J gene TRBJ2-6, with 7 bases fitting TRBD1. The CDR3 length is 16 residues. The junction had 7 bases not matched to a gene; V was cut back by 6 bases and J by 2 bases. CDR1 LNHDA and CDR2 SQIVND come from the germline V gene (reference sequence). The CDR3 DNA reads as TGTGCCAGTAGGCTCACAGGGGCTGCTGGGGCCAACGTCCTGACTTTC. Protein sequence: CASRLTGAAGANVLTF.

The chain is built from TRBV11-2 and TRBJ1-5; 8 positions agree with TRBD1. This CDR3 spans 15 amino acids. The germline V gene has CDR1 SGHAT and CDR2 FQNNGV. V lost 5 bases, J lost 2 bases, and 5 bases stayed unmatched. The CDR3 loop is CASSQTGVGNQPQHF. For the CDR3, the DNA is TGTGCCAGCAGCCAGACAGGGGTTGGCAATCAGCCCCAGCATTTT.

This clone appeared a few times. The chain carries TRBV18 and TRBJ1-6, with D hard to call. Between the trimmed V and J ends, which lost 2 bases and 6 bases, there was a span of 14 bases. The germline gives CDR1 KGHSH, CDR2 LQKENI. The CDR3 has 16 residues. DNA for the CDR3: TGTGCCAGCTCACCAGTGGCAGGAAGCCCTAATTCACCCCTCCACTTT. Residues: CASSPVAGSPNSPLHF.